Listed below are T cell receptor beta chains from one sample, sequenced in a study of cytomegalovirus exposure and HLA in healthy donors. Some clones are missing from TCRdb's copy, which holds only in-frame ones; the method was immunoSEQ multiplex PCR. Among 36,000 or so clones listed, roughly 88% were seen once. Sample: PBMCs. The receptors derive from a woman aged 18-29 years in good health and CMV-seronegative. The CDR3 runs from the conserved cysteine through the conserved F or W.

v_call | cdr3_aa
TRBV6-5 | CASSYSRSPLHF
TRBV6-5 | CASSYSGTGTGEQYF
TRBV6-1 | CASTSQGYNEQFF
TRBV6-5 | CASSYFAGVQNEQFF
TRBV5-1 | CASSRVTGGTNTGELFF
TRBV7-9 | CASRLQGSEAFF
TRBV5-1 | CASSLGTSGGFYEQYF
TRBV7-3 | CASSPGLLQYNEQFF
TRBV2 | CASWTVQSYEQYF
TRBV5-4 | CASSPRDNEQFF
TRBV6-1 | CATEQGAYGYTF
TRBV2 | CASSDEQGLDEQYF
TRBV7-2 | CASSPARDATYEQYF
TRBV28 | CASSSGTSGRAFDF
TRBV21-1 | CASSKDRCIPQDTEAFF
TRBV18 | CASSIMNTEAFF
TRBV4-3 | CASSQEYLGYNSPLHF